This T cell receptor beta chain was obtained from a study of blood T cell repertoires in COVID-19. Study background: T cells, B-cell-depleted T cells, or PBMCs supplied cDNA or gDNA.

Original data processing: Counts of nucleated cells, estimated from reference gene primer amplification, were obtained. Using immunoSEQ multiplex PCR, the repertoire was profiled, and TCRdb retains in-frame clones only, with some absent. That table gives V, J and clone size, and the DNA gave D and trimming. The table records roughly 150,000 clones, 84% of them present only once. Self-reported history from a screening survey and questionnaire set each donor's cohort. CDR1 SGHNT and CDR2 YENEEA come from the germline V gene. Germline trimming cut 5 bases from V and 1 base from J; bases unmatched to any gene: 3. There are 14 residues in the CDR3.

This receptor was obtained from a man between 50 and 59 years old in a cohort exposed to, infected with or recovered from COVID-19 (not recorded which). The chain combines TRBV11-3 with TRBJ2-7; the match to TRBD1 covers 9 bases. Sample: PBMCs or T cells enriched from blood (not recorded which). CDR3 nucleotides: TGTGCCAGCAGCCGGGACAGGGCTTCCTACGAGCAGTACTTC. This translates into CASSRDRASYEQYF.